This T cell receptor beta chain was sequenced in a study of T cell responses to AZD1222 COVID-19 vaccine. General study findings and limits: Vaccination with two AZD1222 doses was followed by a rise in Spike-specific TCR breadth and depth. Repertoires were collected only later (after the peak T cell response had occurred). Across spike, vaccine-associated CD4 TCRs were found, dominant at 160-218 and 743-854.

V gave up 6 bases and J gave up 0 bases, with 12 bases separating them. CDR1 is SGDLS, CDR2 YYNGEE, per germline. The CDR3 runs to 14 residues. Generated by immunoSEQ multiplex PCR, the TCRdb table keeps only in-frame clones and is missing some. The sample has roughly 140,000 clones; about 87% are singletons. As concerns this clone: What it binds is not known.

The chain has TRBV9 and TRBJ1-2; the D is unclear. This receptor was obtained from an adult in good health. The sample here was peripheral blood, taken on day 0 of MenACWY control vaccination. The CDR3 is CASNSLGTNYGYTF. For the CDR3, the DNA is TGTGCCAGCAACTCGCTCGGGACTAACTATGGCTACACCTTC.